These 23 T cell receptor beta chains were all obtained from the same sample, sequenced in a study of early T cells in non-severe SARS-CoV-2 infection. TCRdb reprocessed the 5' RACE reads with MiXCR, giving one entry per CDR3 protein. The sample has 110,000 or so distinct CDR3 sequences; 12% are singletons. The sequenced material came from whole blood. Source of these receptors: an adult who was a healthcare worker with PCR-confirmed SARS-CoV-2 infection or an uninfected control (not recorded which).

The chain employs TRBV28 and TRBJ1-4, with D perhaps TRBD1 (6 bases). V lost 5 bases and J lost 5, with 12 bases in between. The CDR3 totals 14 residues. From germline, CDR1 is MDHEN and CDR2 SYDVKM. CDR3 DNA sequence: TGTGCCAGCAGTCTCCCGGGGGGCAATGAAAAACTGTTTTTT. This gives the protein CASSLPGGNEKLFF.

This clonotype occurred many times. The chain recombines TRBV20-1 with TRBJ1-4; unclear D gene. Per germline, CDR1 DFQATT and CDR2 SNEGSKA (reference sequence). V lost 0 bases and J 7 bases, leaving 12 bases between the germline ends. The CDR3 extends over 14 amino acids. The CDR3 is CSARDSSTFEKLFF. Here the CDR3 DNA reads TGCAGTGCTAGAGATTCATCTACTTTTGAAAAACTGTTTTTT.

The chain has TRBV3-1 and TRBJ1-4; 10 bases are a match to TRBD1. Germline V CDR1 and CDR2: LGHDT, YNNKEL (reference sequence). After removal of 4 bases from V and 0 bases from J, the junction contained 5 bases not matched to a gene. The CDR3 covers 17 residues. CDR3 bases: TGTGCCAGCAGCCCCCGGGACAGGGGAACAACTAATGAAAAACTGTTTTTT. Its protein product is CASSPRDRGTTNEKLFF.

The sample holds many counts of this clonotype. The chain's CDR3 is CASSLGLAVLLNEQFF. In DNA, the CDR3 is TGTGCCAGCAGCTTAGGTCTCGCGGTTCTGCTAAACGAGCAGTTCTTC. The chain has TRBV7-8 and TRBJ2-1, with unresolved D. With 1 base removed from V and 10 bases from J, the gap between germline ends came to 20 bases. Germline V lookup: CDR1 SGHVS, CDR2 FQNEAQ. The CDR3 runs to 16 residues.

This clonotype was seen only a few times. The V and J genes are TRBV12-5 and TRBJ1-1, with D possibly matching TRBD1 (6 bases). The length of the CDR3 is 14 residues. Trimming cost V 6 bases and J 3 bases, with 14 bases left between them. Germline assignment: CDR1 LGHNT and CDR2 FRNRAP. DNA for the CDR3: TGTGCTAGTGGCAGCCGGGGGGCGCACACTGAAGCTTTCTTT. It encodes CASGSRGAHTEAFF.

This clonotype was detected only a few times. CDR3 residues: CASREALSGNTIYF. The CDR3 nucleotides read TGCGCCAGCAGGGAAGCCCTCTCTGGAAACACCATATATTTT. The chain is built from TRBV5-1 and TRBJ1-3; D unclear. The V end was cut by 5 bases, the J end by 0 bases, with 9 bases between. The germline CDR1 and CDR2 sequences are SGHRS and YFSETQ. The CDR3 contains 14 residues.

This clonotype was recorded a few times. The chain recombines TRBV5-4 with TRBJ2-1, with D hard to call. Germline V lookup: CDR1 SGHNT, CDR2 YYREEE (reference sequence). The CDR3 consists of 13 residues. V lost 5 bases and J lost 2, with 8 bases in between. The CDR3 here is CASRARTYNEQFF. The DNA of the CDR3 is TGTGCCAGCAGGGCTAGAACCTACAATGAGCAGTTCTTC.

A few counts support this clonotype. The gene calls are TRBV7-6 and TRBJ2-5; the D gene could be TRBD1 or TRBD2 (5 bases each). V was cut by 4 bases and J by 5 bases, with 17 bases left in between. CDR3 size: 15 residues. Germline values: CDR1 SGHVS, CDR2 FNYEAQ. DNA of the CDR3: TGTGCCAGCAGCTCGCAAGAGGGGATATTGGAGACCCAGTACTTC. Translating gives CASSSQEGILETQYF.

This clonotype showed up just a few times. V is TRBV30 and J is TRBJ1-1; D uncertain. Trimming left V 4 bases short and J 1 base short, with 13 bases between. This CDR3 spans 14 amino acids. Germline CDR1 GTSNPN, CDR2 SVGIG (reference sequence). The CDR3 nucleotides read TGTGCCTGGATACCAGCTGGAGAGAACACTGAAGCTTTCTTT. This encodes CAWIPAGENTEAFF.

This clonotype has at least ten counts. The chain is built from TRBV5-1 and TRBJ1-1, with 8 bases aligning to TRBD1. V gave up 5 bases and J gave up 0 bases; unmatched junction bases: 6. This CDR3 contains 15 residues. The V gene's germline CDR1 is SGHRS and CDR2 YFSETQ. This CDR3 reads CASRTGGQMNTEAFF. CDR3 nucleotide sequence: TGCGCCAGCAGAACAGGGGGACAGATGAACACTGAAGCTTTCTTT.

A few counts support this clonotype. This sequence joins TRBV29-1 and TRBJ2-1; 9 bases agree with TRBD2. J was trimmed by 8 bases and V by 4 bases; bases with no gene match: 9. The CDR3 consists of 14 residues. CDR1 is SQVTM and CDR2 is ANQGSEA in the germline V gene. The CDR3, as DNA: TGCAGCGTTGTAGGCGGGAGGGCCGTCGATGAGCAGTTCTTC. It is translated as CSVVGGRAVDEQFF.

Of note for this clonotype: Germline and junction disagree at one end, which may indicate a read error. The rearrangement uses TRBV5-1 and TRBJ2-7; D may be TRBD2 (7 bases). Looked up from germline, CDR1 is SGHRS and CDR2 is YFSETQ. CDR3 size: 16 residues. In DNA, the CDR3 is TGCGTCAGCAGCCAGGGCTCCGGGGGGCCTGGCCCGGTGCAGTACTTC. It codes for CVSSQGSGGPGPVQYF. The variable domain in full, completed from reference TRBV5-1 and TRBJ2-7, reads KAGVTQTPRYLIKTRGQQVTLSCSPISGHRSVSWYQQTPGQGLQFLFEYFSETQRNKGNFPGRFSGRQFSNSRSEMNVSTLELGDSALYLCVSSQGSGGPGPVQYFGPGTRLTVT.

The gene calls are TRBV6-2 or TRBV6-3 and TRBJ1-5; a weak D match, TRBD1 (6 bases). Trimming took 6 bases from V and 0 from J, leaving 21 bases between them. The germline CDR1 and CDR2 sequences are MNHEY and SVGEGT. This CDR3 contains 18 residues. The CDR3, as DNA: TGTGCCAGCAGAGCTATGGGACAATTTGGCTATAGCAATCAGCCCCAGCATTTT. It yields the protein CASRAMGQFGYSNQPQHF.

This clonotype was counted only a few times. The rearrangement joins TRBV5-8 to TRBJ1-1; tentative D call: TRBD1 (5 bases). Germline-derived CDR1 and CDR2 are SGHTS and YDEGEE. The length of the CDR3 is 14 residues. With 8 bases removed from V and 2 bases from J, the gap between germline ends came to 16 bases. CDR3 protein: CASQPWQGNTEAFF. CDR3 nucleotide sequence: TGTGCCAGTCAACCTTGGCAGGGAAACACTGAAGCTTTCTTT.

This clonotype has at least ten counts. The J gene is TRBJ2-1, the V gene TRBV12-3 or TRBV12-4; no firm D call. The CDR3 is 15 amino acids. V was clipped by 2 bases and J by 13 bases, with 21 bases between them. CDR3 residues: CASSLRVGDMATQFF. Written as DNA, the CDR3 is TGTGCCAGCAGTTTAAGGGTCGGAGATATGGCCACTCAGTTCTTC.

This clonotype was detected a few times. The chain carries TRBV3-1 and TRBJ2-7; possible D gene TRBD1, 5 bases. Germline loops: CDR1 LGHDT, CDR2 YNNKEL (reference sequence). This CDR3 contains 15 residues. Trimming removed 2 bases at V and 1 base at J, with 12 bases between. For the CDR3, the DNA is TGTGCCAGCAGCCAACAGGGCGGAAGGTCCTACGAGCAGTACTTC. Its protein product is CASSQQGGRSYEQYF.

This rearrangement joins TRBV12-3 or TRBV12-4 to TRBJ2-3, with D uncertain. V lost 2 bases and J 2 bases, leaving 5 bases between the germline ends. The CDR3 length is 13 residues. The CDR3 here is CASSLLLTDTQYF. CDR3 in DNA: TGTGCCAGCAGTTTATTGCTCACAGATACGCAGTATTTT.

Comment on this clonotype: The germline gene is not matched at one end of the junction; a read error may be the cause. This rearrangement joins TRBV5-6 to TRBJ2-4; possible D gene TRBD2, 6 bases. CDR1 is SGHDT and CDR2 is YYEEEE in the germline V gene. The CDR3 length is 15 residues. The CDR3 loop reads CTSSLLRGDKNIQYF. Here the CDR3 DNA reads TGTACCAGCAGCTTGCTGCGGGGAGACAAAAACATTCAGTACTTC.

The chain uses TRBV11-3 and TRBJ2-2; TRBD1 matches 7 bases. Unmatched junction bases numbered 6, after V lost 2 bases and J lost 0 bases. Germline V gene data show CDR1 as SGHNT and CDR2 as YENEEA. The CDR3 consists of 17 residues. The CDR3 nucleotides read TGTGCCAGCAGCTTAATACCCGGGACAGCGAACACCGGGGAGCTGTTTTTT. Its protein product is CASSLIPGTANTGELFF.

This clonotype was observed many times. The chain has TRBV30 and TRBJ1-1; D is perhaps TRBD1 (5 bases). The CDR3 totals 15 residues. The V gene lost 4 bases and the J gene lost 3 bases, with 18 bases spanning the gap. Germline values: CDR1 GTSNPN, CDR2 SVGIG (reference sequence). The CDR3 region has the DNA TGTGCCTGGACTAGCTGGGGGGGACGGGACACTGAAGCTTTCTTT. This translates into CAWTSWGGRDTEAFF.

V usage is TRBV12-5 and J usage is TRBJ2-3; 9 positions agree with TRBD2. The V gene end was trimmed by 7 bases and the J gene end by 5 bases; junction bases not matched to a gene: 7. This CDR3 is 14 amino acids long. Germline loops: CDR1 LGHNT, CDR2 FRNRAP. The CDR3 protein is CASAFSGSVDTQYF. The CDR3 nucleotides are TGTGCTAGTGCCTTTAGCGGGAGTGTAGATACGCAGTATTTT.

The J gene is TRBJ1-1, the V gene TRBV7-2; 7 positions match TRBD1. The CDR3 length is 18 residues. V lost 4 bases and J lost 4; bases outside the gene matches: 18. The germline CDR1 and CDR2 sequences are SGHTA and FQGNSA. DNA of the CDR3: TGTGCCAGCAGCTCCCATATCCTCCTACAGGGGTTCGGCACTGAAGCTTTCTTT. Its protein product is CASSSHILLQGFGTEAFF.

V gene TRBV29-1 combines with J gene TRBJ2-7; 8 positions agree with TRBD1. V shed 5 bases, J shed 8 bases, and the junction held 11 bases outside the gene matches. The germline V gene encodes CDR1 SQVTM and CDR2 ANQGSEA. The CDR3 has 13 amino acids. The CDR3 is CSVSVGQDVQQYF. The CDR3 nucleotides are TGCAGCGTTTCTGTGGGACAGGATGTACAGCAGTACTTC.